Sequencing of this TCR beta chain was carried out in a study of vaccination effects on CD4 cells after COVID-19. The CDR3 spans 16 residues. Germline CDR1 reads SGDLS; CDR2 reads YYNGEE. The V and J ends lost 1 base and 2 bases respectively, with 15 bases between them. Under the ViraFEST assay, PBMC were stimulated with viral peptide pools so that antigen-specific CD4+ T cells expanded. Sequencing was performed afterwards. When around 10 days of culture had elapsed, CD4+ T cells were isolated. Each person got two doses of an mRNA SARS-CoV-2 vaccine, BNT162b2 or mRNA-1273. Recipients of the vaccine had no prior SARS-CoV-2 infection and negative nucleocapsid antibodies. Each culture well received about 2 million PBMC. These cells were then cultured in IMDM with around 9.6 IU/ml IL-2 and about 9.9 ug/ml peptides. Clones were read by immunoSEQ multiplex PCR, and TCRdb kept only the in-frame ones, dropping some. The table lists approximately 30,000 clones, roughly 82% of them singletons, with 1.5% in the top ten.

In its sample, this clone was seen once. Its antigen is still unknown. The sequence derives from a human donor who received a COVID-19 vaccine. Some clones in this sample may be carry-over from other donors' samples. The sequences come from CD4+ T cells from PBMCs cultured with HCoV-NL63 spike peptides, collected after COVID-19 vaccination. The chain combines TRBV9 with TRBJ2-5; weak D call: TRBD1 (5 bases). This chain's CDR3 is CASSVSHDRPQETQYF. In DNA form, the CDR3 reads TGTGCCAGCAGCGTATCCCACGACAGACCACAAGAGACCCAGTACTTC.